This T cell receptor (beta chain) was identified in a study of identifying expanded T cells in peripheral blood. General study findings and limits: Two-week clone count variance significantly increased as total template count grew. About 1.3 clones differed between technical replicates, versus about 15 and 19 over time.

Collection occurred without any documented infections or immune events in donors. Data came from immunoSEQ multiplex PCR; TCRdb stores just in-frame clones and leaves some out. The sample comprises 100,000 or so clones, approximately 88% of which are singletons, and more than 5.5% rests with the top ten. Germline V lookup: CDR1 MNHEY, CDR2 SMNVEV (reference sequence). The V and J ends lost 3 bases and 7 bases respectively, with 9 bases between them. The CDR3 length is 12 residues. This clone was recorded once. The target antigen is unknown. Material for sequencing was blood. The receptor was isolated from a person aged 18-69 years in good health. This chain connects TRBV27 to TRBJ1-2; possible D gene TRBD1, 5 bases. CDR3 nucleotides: TGTGCCAGCAGTTTCGTTGGGGGTGGCTACACCTTC. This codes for CASSFVGGGYTF.